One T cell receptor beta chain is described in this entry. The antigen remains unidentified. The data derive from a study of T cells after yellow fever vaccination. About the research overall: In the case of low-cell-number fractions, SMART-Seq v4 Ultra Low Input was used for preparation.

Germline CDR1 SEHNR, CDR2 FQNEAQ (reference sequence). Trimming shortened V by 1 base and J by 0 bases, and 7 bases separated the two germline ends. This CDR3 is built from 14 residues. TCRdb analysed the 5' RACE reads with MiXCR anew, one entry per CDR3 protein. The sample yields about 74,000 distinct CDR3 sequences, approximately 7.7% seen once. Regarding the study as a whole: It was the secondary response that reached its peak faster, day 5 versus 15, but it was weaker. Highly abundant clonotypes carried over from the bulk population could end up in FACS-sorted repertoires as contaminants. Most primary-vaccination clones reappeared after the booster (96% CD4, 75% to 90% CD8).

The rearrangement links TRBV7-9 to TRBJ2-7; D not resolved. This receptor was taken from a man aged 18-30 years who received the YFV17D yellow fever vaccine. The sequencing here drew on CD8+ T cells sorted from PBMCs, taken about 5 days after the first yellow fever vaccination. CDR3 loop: CASSLVSSSYEQYF. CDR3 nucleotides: TGTGCCAGCAGCTTAGTATCCAGCTCCTACGAGCAGTACTTC.